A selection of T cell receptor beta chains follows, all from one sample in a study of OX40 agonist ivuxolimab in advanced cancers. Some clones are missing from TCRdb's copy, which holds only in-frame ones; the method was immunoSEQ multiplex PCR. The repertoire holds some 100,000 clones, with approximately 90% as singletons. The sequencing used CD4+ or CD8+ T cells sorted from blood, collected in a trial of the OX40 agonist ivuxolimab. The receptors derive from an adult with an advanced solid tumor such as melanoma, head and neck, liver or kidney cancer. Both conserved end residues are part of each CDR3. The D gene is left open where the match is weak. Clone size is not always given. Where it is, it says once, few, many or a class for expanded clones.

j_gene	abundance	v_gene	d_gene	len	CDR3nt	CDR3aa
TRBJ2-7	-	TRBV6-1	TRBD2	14	TGTGCCAGCAGGGTAGCGGGACCAACCTACGAGCAGTACTTC	CASRVAGPTYEQYF
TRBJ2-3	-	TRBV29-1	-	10	TGCAGCGTTGATACAGATACGCAGTATTTT	CSVDTDTQYF
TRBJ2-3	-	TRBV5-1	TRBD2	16	TGCGCCAGCAGCTTCGGCGGGAGAGGTGAAGGCGATACGCAGTATTTT	CASSFGGRGEGDTQYF
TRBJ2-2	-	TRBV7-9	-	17	TGTGCCAGCAGCCTCCTGAGCGGGACACTAGAACCGGGGGAGCTGTTTTTT	CASSLLSGTLEPGELFF
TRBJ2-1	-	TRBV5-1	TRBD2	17	TGCGCCAGCAGCTTGGGAGGGTCGTGGCGGGAGAGCGGTGAGCAGTTCTTC	CASSLGGSWRESGEQFF
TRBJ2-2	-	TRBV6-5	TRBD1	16	TGTGCCAGCAGTTACTCGAAAGGGACAGGACCTTTCTGGCTGTTTTTT	CASSYSKGTGPFWLFF
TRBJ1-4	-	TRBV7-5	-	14	TGTGCCAGTGGTCGAACAGGGTGGGCTGAAAAACTGTTTTTT	CASGRTGWAEKLFF
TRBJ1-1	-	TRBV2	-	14	TGTGCCAGCAGTGAAGAAATCGAGGGCACTGAAGCTTTCTTT	CASSEEIEGTEAFF
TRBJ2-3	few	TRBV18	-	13	TGTGCCAGCTCACCTTACGGCACAGATACGCAGTATTTT	CASSPYGTDTQYF
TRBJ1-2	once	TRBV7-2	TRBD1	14	TGTGCCAGCAGCCCAGGACAGGGGTACTATGGCTACACCTTC	CASSPGQGYYGYTF
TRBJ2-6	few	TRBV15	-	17	TGTGCCACCAGCAGCCTGTACAGCCACTCTGGGGCCAACGTCCTGACTTTC	CATSSLYSHSGANVLTF
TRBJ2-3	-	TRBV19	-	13	TGTGCCAGTAGTAGCCCCCCCTCGGATACGCAGTATTTT	CASSSPPSDTQYF
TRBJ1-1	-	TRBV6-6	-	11	TGTGCCAGCAGAGCAGAGGCGGCGGCTTTCTTT	CASRAEAAAFF
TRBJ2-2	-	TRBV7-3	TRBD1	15	TGTGCCAGCAGCTCCTTGGGACAGGGGTCCGGGGAGCTGTTTTTT	CASSSLGQGSGELFF
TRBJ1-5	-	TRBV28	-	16	TGTGCCAGCAACGACAACTTCCGGGGCCGCAATCAGCCCCAGCATTTT	CASNDNFRGRNQPQHF
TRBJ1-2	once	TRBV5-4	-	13	TGTGCCAGCAGCTTGACGAGGACCTATGGCTACACCTTC	CASSLTRTYGYTF
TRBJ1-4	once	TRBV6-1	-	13	TGTGCCAGCAGTCCGGGGAATAATGAAAAACTGTTTTTT	CASSPGNNEKLFF
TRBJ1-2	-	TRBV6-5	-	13	TGTGCCAGCTCCAGACAGGCCCCTTATGGCTACACCTTC	CASSRQAPYGYTF
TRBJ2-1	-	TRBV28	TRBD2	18	TGTGCCAGCACTCCAATAGGGACTAGCGGGAGGACCCTTGTTGAGCAGTTCTTC	CASTPIGTSGRTLVEQFF
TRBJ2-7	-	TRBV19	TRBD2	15	TGTGCCAGTAGCATCGGGAGCGGGGGGTCCTACGAGCAGTACTTC	CASSIGSGGSYEQYF
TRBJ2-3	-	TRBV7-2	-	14	TGTGCCAGCAGCTTAGGTCCTAGCACAGATACGCAGTATTTT	CASSLGPSTDTQYF
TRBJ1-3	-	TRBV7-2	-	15	TGTGCCAGCAGCTTAAGGAAATTCTCTGGAAACACCATATATTTT	CASSLRKFSGNTIYF
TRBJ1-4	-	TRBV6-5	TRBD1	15	TGTGCCAGCAGTTTCGACAGGGCAACTAATGAAAAACTGTTTTTT	CASSFDRATNEKLFF
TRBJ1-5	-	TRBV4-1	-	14	TGCGCCAGCAGCCAAGGAGAGATGGATCAGCCCCAGCATTTT	CASSQGEMDQPQHF
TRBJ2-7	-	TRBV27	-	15	TGTGCCAGCAGTTTAAAGGCAGACAGCTCCTACGAGCAGTACTTC	CASSLKADSSYEQYF
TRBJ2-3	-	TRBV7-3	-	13	TGTGCCAGCAGCCGGAGCGGCCCAGATACGCAGTATTTT	CASSRSGPDTQYF
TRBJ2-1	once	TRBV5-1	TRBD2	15	TGCGCCAGCAGCCAGAGACTAGCGGGAGGGAATGAGCAGTTCTTC	CASSQRLAGGNEQFF
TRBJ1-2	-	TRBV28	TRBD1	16	TGTGCCAGCAGTTTGTCCAGGGGGCGCAGGGACGGCGGCTACACCTTC	CASSLSRGRRDGGYTF
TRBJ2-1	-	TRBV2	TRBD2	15	TGTGCCAGCAGTGAGGATCGCGGGAGGACCTATGAGCAGTTCTTC	CASSEDRGRTYEQFF
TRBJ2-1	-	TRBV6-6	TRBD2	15	TGTGCCAGCAGGGACGCGGGAGTTCGGAACAATGAGCAGTTCTTC	CASRDAGVRNNEQFF
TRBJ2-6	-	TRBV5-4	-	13	TGTGCCAGCAGCTTTTTTGGGGCCAACGTCCTGACTTTC	CASSFFGANVLTF
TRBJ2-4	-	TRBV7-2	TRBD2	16	TGTGCCAGCAGCGAGGGACTAGCGGGATCCAAAAACATTCAGTACTTC	CASSEGLAGSKNIQYF
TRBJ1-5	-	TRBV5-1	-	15	TGCGCCAGCAGCGAGAACTCCCCAGGGTACCAGCCCCAGCATTTT	CASSENSPGYQPQHF
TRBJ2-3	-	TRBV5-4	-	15	TGTGCCAGCAGCTCTCAAACTAGAGGCACAGATACGCAGTATTTT	CASSSQTRGTDTQYF
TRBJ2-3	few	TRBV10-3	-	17	TGTGCCATCAGTGAGTCGATACGGGAAACTAGCACAGATACGCAGTATTTT	CAISESIRETSTDTQYF
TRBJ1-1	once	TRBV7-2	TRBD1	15	TGTGCCAGCAGCTATGTACAGGGGGGGCACACTGAAGCTTTCTTT	CASSYVQGGHTEAFF
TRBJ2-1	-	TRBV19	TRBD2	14	TGTGCCAGTAGTATGGCGGGAGGTTTCGCTGAGCAGTTCTTC	CASSMAGGFAEQFF
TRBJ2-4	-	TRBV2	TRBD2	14	TGTGCCAGCAGCGGTGGACTAGCGAAAAACATTCAGTACTTC	CASSGGLAKNIQYF
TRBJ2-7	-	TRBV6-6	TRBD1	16	TGTGCCAGCAGTTACGGGCCGGGACAGGACTCCTACGAGCAGTACTTC	CASSYGPGQDSYEQYF
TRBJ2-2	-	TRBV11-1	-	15	TGTGCCAGCAGCCCACATATCTCCAACACCGGGGAGCTGTTTTTT	CASSPHISNTGELFF
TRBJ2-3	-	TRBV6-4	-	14	TGTGCCAGCAGTGAGCGGGGAACGGTGGATACGCAGTATTTT	CASSERGTVDTQYF
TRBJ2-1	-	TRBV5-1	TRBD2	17	TGCGCCAGCAGCTTGGGTCTAGCGGTGGGAACCTACAATGAGCAGTTCTTC	CASSLGLAVGTYNEQFF
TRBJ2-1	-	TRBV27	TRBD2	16	TGTGCCAGCAGTTTTTTCGGCGGGAGTGGATACAATGAGCAGTTCTTC	CASSFFGGSGYNEQFF
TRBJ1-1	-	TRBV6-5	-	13	TGTGCCAGCAGTTACGTGGGGGCCCCTGAAGCTTTCTTT	CASSYVGAPEAFF
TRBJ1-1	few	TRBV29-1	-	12	TGCAGCGTTGGCGGGGTCGGCACTGAAGCTTTCTTT	CSVGGVGTEAFF